A selection of T cell receptor beta chains follows, all from one sample in a study of T cell responses to AZD1222 COVID-19 vaccine. Method: immunoSEQ multiplex PCR; TCRdb's copy keeps in-frame clones and lacks some. The sample includes around 130,000 clones, more than 80% of them seen just once. This sample comprised peripheral blood, obtained on day 0 of AZD1222 vaccination. The origin of the receptors is an adult in good health. Each CDR3 is given with its conserved first and last residue. Fields, in order: CDR3 protein, CDR3 DNA, J gene, D gene, clone size, V gene. D genes are given only for firm matches. Clone size, where shown, is once, few, many, or a class for clones that have expanded.

CASSSNRLAGTYEQYF	TGTGCCAGCAGTTCCAACCGACTAGCGGGTACCTACGAGCAGTACTTC	TRBJ2-7	TRBD2	once	TRBV28
CASSSTRAVHGYTF	TGTGCCAGCAGCTCGACCCGGGCCGTCCATGGCTACACCTTC	TRBJ1-2	-	-	TRBV3-1/TRBV3-2
CASSEALGNTEAFF	TGTGCCAGCAGTGAAGCCTTGGGGAACACTGAAGCTTTCTTT	TRBJ1-1	-	-	TRBV6-1
CASSQVAGYTGELFF	TGTGCCAGCAGCCAAGTTGCGGGATACACCGGGGAGCTGTTTTTT	TRBJ2-2	-	-	TRBV3-1/TRBV3-2
CASSIVLVGQGYGYTF	TGTGCCAGTAGTATAGTTCTCGTGGGACAGGGGTATGGCTACACCTTC	TRBJ1-2	TRBD1	once	TRBV19
CASSPSDTREAFF	TGTGCCAGCTCACCATCGGACACGAGGGAAGCTTTCTTT	TRBJ1-1	-	-	TRBV18
CAWREGAGNTIYF	TGTGCCTGGAGAGAGGGGGCTGGAAACACCATATATTTT	TRBJ1-3	-	-	TRBV30
CASSLGAAGYTF	TGCGCCAGCAGCCTAGGGGCGGCGGGCTACACCTTC	TRBJ1-2	-	-	TRBV4-1
CSVEDNGQPQHF	TGCAGCGTTGAAGATAATGGGCAGCCCCAGCATTTT	TRBJ1-5	-	few	TRBV29-1
CASSFDQEKLFF	TGTGCCAGCAGCTTCGACCAAGAAAAACTGTTTTTT	TRBJ1-4	-	-	TRBV7-9
CASRINNYGYTF	TGTGCCAGTAGGATCAATAACTATGGCTACACCTTC	TRBJ1-2	-	-	TRBV19